This T cell receptor (beta chain) was identified in a study of shared clonotypes between healthy human individuals. Only in-frame clones appear in the TCRdb table, and some are missing; sequencing was by immunoSEQ multiplex PCR. The sample lists roughly 2.1 million clones; more than 85% were seen once. CD45RO-negative, CCR7-selected cells formed the naive CD8 fraction, which excluded terminally differentiated effector memory CD45RA+ cells. In regard to this clone: Within the sample, other DNA sequences also encode this same CDR3.

Germline V gene lookup returns CDR1 MNHEY and CDR2 SMNVEV (reference sequence). The CDR3 is 14 residues long. V lost 6 bases to trimming and J lost 2 bases; unmatched junction nucleotides: 7. The clonotype originates from a man aged 18 to 30 in good health. Some clones in this sample may be carry-over from other donors' samples. V and J are TRBV27 and TRBJ2-7; 7 bases map to TRBD1. Sequenced input: naive CD8+ T cells from PBMCs. The CDR3 DNA reads as TGTGCCAGCAGCCCGGGACAGCTGGCCTACGAGCAGTACTTC. Its protein product is CASSPGQLAYEQYF.